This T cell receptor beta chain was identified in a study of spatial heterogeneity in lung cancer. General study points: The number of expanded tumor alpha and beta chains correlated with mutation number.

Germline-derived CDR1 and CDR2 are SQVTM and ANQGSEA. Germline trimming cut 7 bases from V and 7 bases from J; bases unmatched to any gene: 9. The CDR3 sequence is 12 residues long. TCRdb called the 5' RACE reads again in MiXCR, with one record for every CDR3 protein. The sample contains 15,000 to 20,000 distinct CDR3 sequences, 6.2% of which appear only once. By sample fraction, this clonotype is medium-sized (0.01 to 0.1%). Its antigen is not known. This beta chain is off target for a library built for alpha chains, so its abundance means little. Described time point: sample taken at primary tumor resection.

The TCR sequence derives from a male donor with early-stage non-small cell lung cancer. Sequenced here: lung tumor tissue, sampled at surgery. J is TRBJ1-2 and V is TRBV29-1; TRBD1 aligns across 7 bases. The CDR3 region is CSALRGRSGYTF. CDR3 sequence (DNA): TGCAGCGCTTTAAGGGGGCGAAGTGGCTACACCTTC.